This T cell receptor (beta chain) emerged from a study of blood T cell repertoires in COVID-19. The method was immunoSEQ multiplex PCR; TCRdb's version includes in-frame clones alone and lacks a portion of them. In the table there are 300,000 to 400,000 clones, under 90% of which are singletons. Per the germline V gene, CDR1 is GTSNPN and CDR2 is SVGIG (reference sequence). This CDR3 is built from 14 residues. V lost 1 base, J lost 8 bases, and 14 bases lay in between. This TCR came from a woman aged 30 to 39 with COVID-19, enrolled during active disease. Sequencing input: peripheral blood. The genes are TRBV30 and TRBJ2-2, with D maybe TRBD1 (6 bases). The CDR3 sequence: CAWSGPGETGELFF. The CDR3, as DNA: TGTGCCTGGAGTGGTCCAGGGGAGACGGGGGAGCTGTTTTTT.